This T cell receptor beta chain was documented in a study of early T cells in non-severe SARS-CoV-2 infection. For the study at large: Sequenced material consisted of bulk RNA (from unsorted whole blood), and chains were unpaired.

TCRdb reprocessed the 5' RACE reads via MiXCR and lists one record per CDR3 protein. The sample has some 100,000 distinct CDR3 sequences, about 15% seen once; the top ten hold under 0.75%. This clonotype was detected only a few times. The CDR3 is 15 amino acids. Trimming took off 7 bases at V and 5 bases at J, with 18 bases between the two ends. The germline V gene encodes CDR1 SNHLY and CDR2 FYNNEI. Source material: whole blood. This rearrangement joins TRBV2 to TRBJ1-5; D may be TRBD1 (6 bases). This sequence originates from an adult who was a healthcare worker with PCR-confirmed SARS-CoV-2 infection or an uninfected control (not recorded which). The CDR3 DNA is TGTGCCAGCACCGCGGGGGCGTCTCTCGATCAGCCCCAGCATTTT. It codes for CASTAGASLDQPQHF.